This TCR beta chain originates from a study of cytomegalovirus exposure and HLA in healthy donors. Study-wide findings and caveats: TCR beta chains numbering more than 150 were designated cytomegalovirus-associated. It was reported that the classifier diagnosed cytomegalovirus status with high specificity and sensitivity in both the original and validation cohorts.

The validation cohort, a group of 90 to 150 subjects, included the donors and was separate from the roughly 670-subject first cohort. Sequencing used immunoSEQ multiplex PCR; TCRdb keeps in-frame clones, though not all of them. The sample comprises about 190,000 clones, around 88% of which are singletons, and roughly 1.5% rests with the top ten. This clone has just a few counts. Its antigen is still unknown. The CDR3 is made up of 14 amino acids. V shed 4 bases and J shed 8 bases, with 17 bases lying between them. Per the germline V gene, CDR1 is SNHLY and CDR2 is FYNNEI. The source material was PBMCs. V gene TRBV2 combines with J gene TRBJ1-2; D is uncertain. The clonotype originates from a woman aged 18-35 years in good health and CMV-seronegative. The CDR3 loop reads CASSGSGSPFGYTF. CDR3 in DNA: TGTGCCAGCAGTGGATCCGGGAGCCCCTTCGGCTACACCTTC. Full variable domain (remainder filled in from reference TRBV2 and TRBJ1-2): EPEVTQTPSHQVTQMGQEVILRCVPISNHLYFYWYRQILGQKVEFLVSFYNNEISEKSEIFDDQFSVERPDGSNFTLKIRSTKLEDSAMYFCASSGSGSPFGYTFGSGTRLTVV.